The clone carrying this T cell receptor (beta chain) has more than one count but fewer than ten. CDR3 length: 15 residues. Germline V gene sequence: CDR1 SEHNR, CDR2 FQNEAQ (reference sequence). Germline trimming cut 5 bases from V and 8 bases from J; bases unmatched to any gene: 5. The data were taken from a study of blood T cell repertoires in COVID-19. As for the study in general: Sites across the United States, Italy and Spain contributed samples from acute and convalescent COVID-19. PBMCs, B-cell-depleted T cells, or T cells were the source of the cDNA or gDNA that made up the material.

Under the authors' procedure: Researchers report that nucleated cell counts were estimated from reference gene primer amplification. Generated by immunoSEQ multiplex PCR, the TCRdb table keeps only in-frame clones and is missing some. V, J and clone size derive from that table, while D and trimming were established from the DNA sequence. The data show approximately 100,000 clones, roughly 90% seen once. This chain uses TRBV7-9 with TRBJ2-1, with 14 bases fitting TRBD2. This sequence originates from a woman aged 55-70 years with acute or convalescent COVID-19. The specimen sequenced was peripheral blood. The CDR3 DNA sequence: TGTGCCAGCAGCGCGGGGACTAGCGGGAGCGATGAGCAGTTCTTC. Translation: CASSAGTSGSDEQFF. Combining the CDR3 with reference TRBV7-9 and TRBJ2-1 gives the whole variable domain DTGVSQNPRHKITKRGQNVTFRCDPISEHNRLYWYRQTLGQGPEFLTYFQNEAQLEKSRLLSDRFSAERPKGSFSTLEIQRTEQGDSAMYLCASSAGTSGSDEQFFGPGTRLTVL.